The 3 T cell receptor beta chains below come from one sample, sequenced in a study of blood T cell repertoires in COVID-19. Data came from immunoSEQ multiplex PCR; TCRdb stores just in-frame clones and leaves some out. The data hold around 110,000 clones, with about nine tenths observed a single time. Sequencing input: peripheral blood. These receptors all come from a human donor with active COVID-19. The donor label of this sample is uncertain.

V and J are TRBV10-3 and TRBJ2-5; D unresolved. The CDR3 covers 12 residues. Germline CDR1 and CDR2: ENHRY and SYGVKD. V lost 11 bases and J lost 3, with 13 bases in between. CDR3 DNA sequence: TGTGCCGTTGGTAGAAATGAAGAGACCCAGTACTTC. Encoded protein: CAVGRNEETQYF.

V usage is TRBV15 and J usage is TRBJ1-5, with D unresolved. CDR3 length equals 15 residues. Trimming took off 0 bases at V and 1 base at J, with 7 bases between the two ends. Germline-derived CDR1 and CDR2 are LNHNV and YYDKDF (reference sequence). CDR3 protein: CATSRDPRSNQPQHF. The CDR3 region has the DNA TGTGCCACCAGCAGAGATCCCAGAAGCAATCAGCCCCAGCATTTT. Full variable domain (missing parts from reference TRBV15 and TRBJ1-5): DAMVIQNPRYQVTQFGKPVTLSCSQTLNHNVMYWYQQKSSQAPKLLFHYYDKDFNNEADTPDNFQSRRPNTSFCFLDIRSPGLGDTAMYLCATSRDPRSNQPQHFGDGTRLSIL.

This clone was counted a single time. J is TRBJ1-1 and V is TRBV9, with no clear D. Trimming left V 4 bases short and J 0 bases short, with 10 bases between. Germline lookup yields CDR1 SGDLS and CDR2 YYNGEE. This CDR3 has 14 residues. This CDR3 reads CASSRRGMNTEAFF. CDR3 coding DNA: TGTGCCAGCAGCCGCCGGGGAATGAACACTGAAGCTTTCTTT.